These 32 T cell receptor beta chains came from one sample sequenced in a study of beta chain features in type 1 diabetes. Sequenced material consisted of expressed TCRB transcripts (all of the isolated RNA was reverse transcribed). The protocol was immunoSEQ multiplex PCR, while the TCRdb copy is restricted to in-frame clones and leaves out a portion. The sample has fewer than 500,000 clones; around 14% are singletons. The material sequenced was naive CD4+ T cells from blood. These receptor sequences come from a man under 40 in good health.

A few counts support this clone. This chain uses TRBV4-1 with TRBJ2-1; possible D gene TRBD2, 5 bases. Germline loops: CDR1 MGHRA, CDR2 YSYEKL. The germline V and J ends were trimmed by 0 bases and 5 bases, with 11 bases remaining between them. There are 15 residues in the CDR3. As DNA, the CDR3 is TGCGCCAGCAGCCAAGATTGGGTGGAGGACAATGAGCAGTTCTTC. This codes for CASSQDWVEDNEQFF.

CDR3 coding DNA: TGTGCCAGCAGTTACACGTGGGACATAGGCCACAATGAGCAGTTCTTC. Translation gives CASSYTWDIGHNEQFF. The V call is TRBV6-6, the J call TRBJ2-1, with a tentative D call TRBD1 (6 bases). The germline CDR1 and CDR2 sequences are MNHNY and SVGAGI (reference sequence). This CDR3 has 16 amino acids. Deletions cut 2 bases from V and 5 bases from J, with 16 bases between.

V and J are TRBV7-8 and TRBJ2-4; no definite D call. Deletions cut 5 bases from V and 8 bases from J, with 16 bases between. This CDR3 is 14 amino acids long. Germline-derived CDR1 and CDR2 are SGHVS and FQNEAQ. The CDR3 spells CASSRMGVWDIQYF. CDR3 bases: TGTGCCAGCAGCCGAATGGGTGTTTGGGACATTCAGTACTTC. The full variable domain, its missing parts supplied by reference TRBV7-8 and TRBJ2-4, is GAGVSQSPRYKVAKRGQDVALRCDPISGHVSLFWYQQALGQGPEFLTYFQNEAQLDKSGLPSDRFFAERPEGSVSTLKIQRTQQEDSAVYLCASSRMGVWDIQYFGAGTRLSVL.

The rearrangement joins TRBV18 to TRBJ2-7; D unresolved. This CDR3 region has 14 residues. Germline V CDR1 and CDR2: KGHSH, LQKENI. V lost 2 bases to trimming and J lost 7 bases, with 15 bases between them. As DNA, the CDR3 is TGTGCCAGCTCACCAGGCGGCAGCCTCGCAGAGCAGTACGTC. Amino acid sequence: CASSPGGSLAEQYV.

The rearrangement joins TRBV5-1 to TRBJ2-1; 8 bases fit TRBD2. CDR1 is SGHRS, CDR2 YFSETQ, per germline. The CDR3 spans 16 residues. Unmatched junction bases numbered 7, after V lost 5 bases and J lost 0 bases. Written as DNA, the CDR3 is TGCGCCAGCAGTCTTACGACTAGCGACTCCTACAATGAGCAGTTCTTC. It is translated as CASSLTTSDSYNEQFF.

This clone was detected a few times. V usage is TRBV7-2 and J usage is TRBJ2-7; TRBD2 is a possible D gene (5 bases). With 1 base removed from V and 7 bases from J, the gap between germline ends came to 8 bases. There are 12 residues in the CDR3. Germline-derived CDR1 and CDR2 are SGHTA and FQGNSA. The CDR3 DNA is TGTGCCAGCAGCTTAGGAGGACTGGAGCAGTACGTC. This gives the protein CASSLGGLEQYV.

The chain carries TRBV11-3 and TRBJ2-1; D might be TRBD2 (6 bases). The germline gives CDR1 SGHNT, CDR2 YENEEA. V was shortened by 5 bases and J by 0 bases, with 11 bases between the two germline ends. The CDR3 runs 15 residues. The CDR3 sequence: CASSRLESSYNEQFF. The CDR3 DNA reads TGTGCCAGCAGCCGACTAGAGAGCTCCTACAATGAGCAGTTCTTC.

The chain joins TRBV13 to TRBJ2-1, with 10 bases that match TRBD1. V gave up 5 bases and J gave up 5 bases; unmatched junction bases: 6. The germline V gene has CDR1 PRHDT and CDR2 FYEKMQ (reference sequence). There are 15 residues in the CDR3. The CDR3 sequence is CASSHRDRGHNEQFF. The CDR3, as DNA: TGTGCCAGCAGCCACCGGGACAGGGGACACAATGAGCAGTTCTTC. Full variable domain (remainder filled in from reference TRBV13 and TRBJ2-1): AAGVIQSPRHLIKEKRETATLKCYPIPRHDTVYWYQQGPGQDPQFLISFYEKMQSDKGSIPDRFSAQQFSDYHSELNMSSLELGDSALYFCASSHRDRGHNEQFFGPGTRLTVL.

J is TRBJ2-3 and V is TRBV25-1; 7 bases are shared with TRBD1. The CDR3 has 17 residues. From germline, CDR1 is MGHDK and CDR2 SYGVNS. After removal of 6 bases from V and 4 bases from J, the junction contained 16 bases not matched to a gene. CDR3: CASSPLRQGLSPDTQYF. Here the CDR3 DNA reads TGTGCCAGCAGCCCCCTACGACAGGGTCTAAGTCCAGATACGCAGTATTTT. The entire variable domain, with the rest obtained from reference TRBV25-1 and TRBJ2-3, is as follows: EADIYQTPRYLVIGTGKKITLECSQTMGHDKMYWYQQDPGMELHLIHYSYGVNSTEKGDLSSESTVSRIRTEHFPLTLESARPSHTSQYLCASSPLRQGLSPDTQYFGPGTRLTVL.

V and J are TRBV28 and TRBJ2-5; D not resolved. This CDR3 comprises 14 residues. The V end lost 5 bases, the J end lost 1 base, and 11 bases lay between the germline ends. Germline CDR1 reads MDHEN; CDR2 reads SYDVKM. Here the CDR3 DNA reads TGTGCCAGCAGTCCATCTCGGGTCCAAGAGACCCAGTACTTC. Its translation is CASSPSRVQETQYF.

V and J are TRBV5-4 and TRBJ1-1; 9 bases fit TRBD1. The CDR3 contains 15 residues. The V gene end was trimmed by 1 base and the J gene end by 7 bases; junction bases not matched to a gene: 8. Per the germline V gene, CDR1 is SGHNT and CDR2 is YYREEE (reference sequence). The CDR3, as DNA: TGTGCCAGCAGCTTGAGAGACAGGGGGTTCGGTGAAGCTTTCTTT. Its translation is CASSLRDRGFGEAFF.

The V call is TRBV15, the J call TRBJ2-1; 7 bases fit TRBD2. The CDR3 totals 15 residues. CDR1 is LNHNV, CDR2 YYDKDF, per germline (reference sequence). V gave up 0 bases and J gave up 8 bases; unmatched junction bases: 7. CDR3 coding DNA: TGTGCCACCAGCAGAGATCGAAGCGGGGTAGATGAGCAGTTCTTC. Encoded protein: CATSRDRSGVDEQFF.

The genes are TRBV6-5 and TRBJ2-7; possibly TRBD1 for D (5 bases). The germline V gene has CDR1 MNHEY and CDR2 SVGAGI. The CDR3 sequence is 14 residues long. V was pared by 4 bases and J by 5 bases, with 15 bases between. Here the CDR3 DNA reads TGTGCCAGCAGTTCCACCAGGGTGAAGGACGAGCAGTACGTC. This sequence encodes CASSSTRVKDEQYV.

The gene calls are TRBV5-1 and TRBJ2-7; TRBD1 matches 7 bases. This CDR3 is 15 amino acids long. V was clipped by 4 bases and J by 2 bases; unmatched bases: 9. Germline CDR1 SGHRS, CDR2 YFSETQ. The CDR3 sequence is CASSPTGQAAYEQYF. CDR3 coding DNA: TGCGCCAGCAGCCCCACAGGACAGGCCGCCTACGAGCAGTACTTC.

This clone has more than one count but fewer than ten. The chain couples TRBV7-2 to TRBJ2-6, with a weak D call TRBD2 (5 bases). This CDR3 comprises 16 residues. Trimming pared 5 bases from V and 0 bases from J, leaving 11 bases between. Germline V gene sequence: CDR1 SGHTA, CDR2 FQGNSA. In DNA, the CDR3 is TGTGCCAGCAGCCCCCATGGAGGCTCTGGGGCCAACGTCCTGACTTTC. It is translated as CASSPHGGSGANVLTF.

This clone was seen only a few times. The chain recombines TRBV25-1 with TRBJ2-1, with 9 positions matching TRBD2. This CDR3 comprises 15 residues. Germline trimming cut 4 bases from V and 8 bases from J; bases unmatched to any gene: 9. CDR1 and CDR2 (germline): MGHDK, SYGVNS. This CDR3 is CASSVLASGNYEQFF. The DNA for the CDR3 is TGTGCCAGCAGTGTACTCGCTAGCGGGAATTATGAGCAGTTCTTC. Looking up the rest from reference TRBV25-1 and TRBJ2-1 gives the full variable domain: EADIYQTPRYLVIGTGKKITLECSQTMGHDKMYWYQQDPGMELHLIHYSYGVNSTEKGDLSSESTVSRIRTEHFPLTLESARPSHTSQYLCASSVLASGNYEQFFGPGTRLTVL.

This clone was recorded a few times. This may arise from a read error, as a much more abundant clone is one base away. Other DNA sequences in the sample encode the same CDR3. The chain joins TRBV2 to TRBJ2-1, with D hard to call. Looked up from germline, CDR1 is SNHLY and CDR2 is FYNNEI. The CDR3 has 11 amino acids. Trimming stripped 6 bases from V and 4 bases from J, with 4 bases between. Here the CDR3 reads CASSPYNEQFF. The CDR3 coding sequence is TGTGCCAGCAGCCCGTACAATGAGCAGTTCTTC.

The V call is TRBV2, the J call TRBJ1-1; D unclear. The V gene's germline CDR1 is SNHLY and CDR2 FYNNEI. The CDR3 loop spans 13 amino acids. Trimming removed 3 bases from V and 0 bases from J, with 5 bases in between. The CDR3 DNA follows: TGTGCCAGCAGTGACAGTGTGAACACTGAAGCTTTCTTT. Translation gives CASSDSVNTEAFF.

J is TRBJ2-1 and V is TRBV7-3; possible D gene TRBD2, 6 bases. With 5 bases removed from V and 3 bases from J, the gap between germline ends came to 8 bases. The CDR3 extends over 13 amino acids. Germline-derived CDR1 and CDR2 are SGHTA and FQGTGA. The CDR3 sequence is CASSLDYYNEQFF. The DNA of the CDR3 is TGTGCCAGCAGCCTGGACTACTACAATGAGCAGTTCTTC.

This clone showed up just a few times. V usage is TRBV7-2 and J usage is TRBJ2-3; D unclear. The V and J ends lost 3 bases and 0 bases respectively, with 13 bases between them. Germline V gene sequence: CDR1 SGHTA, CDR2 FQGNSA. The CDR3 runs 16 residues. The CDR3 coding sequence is TGTGCCAGCAGCTTTATTTCTAGTCTTAGCACAGATACGCAGTATTTT. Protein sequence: CASSFISSLSTDTQYF.

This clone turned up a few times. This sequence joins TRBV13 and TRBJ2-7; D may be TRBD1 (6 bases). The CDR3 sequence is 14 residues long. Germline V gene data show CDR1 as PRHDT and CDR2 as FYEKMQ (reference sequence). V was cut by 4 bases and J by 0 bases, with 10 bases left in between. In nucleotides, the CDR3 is TGTGCCAGCAGCTACACAGGGACCTCCTACGAGCAGTACTTC. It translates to CASSYTGTSYEQYF.

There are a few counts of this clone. The CDR3 DNA is TGTGCCAGCAGTTACTCGCGGCAGAGTAGGTCAGATACGCAGTATTTT. Translating gives CASSYSRQSRSDTQYF. The V and J genes are TRBV6-5 and TRBJ2-3; D remains ambiguous. This CDR3 is built from 16 residues. V lost 0 bases to trimming and J lost 4 bases, with 14 bases between them. The germline CDR1 and CDR2 sequences are MNHEY and SVGAGI.

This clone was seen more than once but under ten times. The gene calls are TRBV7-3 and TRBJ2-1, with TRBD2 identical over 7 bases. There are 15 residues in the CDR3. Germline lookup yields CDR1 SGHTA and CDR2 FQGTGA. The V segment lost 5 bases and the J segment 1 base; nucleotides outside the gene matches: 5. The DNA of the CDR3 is TGTGCCAGCAGCGCGGGCGGGAGATCCTACAATGAGCAGTTCTTC. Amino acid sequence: CASSAGGRSYNEQFF. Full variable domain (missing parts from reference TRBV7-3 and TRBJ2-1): GAGVSQTPSNKVTEKGKYVELRCDPISGHTALYWYRQSLGQGPEFLIYFQGTGAADDSGLPNDRFFAVRPEGSVSTLKIQRTERGDSAVYLCASSAGGRSYNEQFFGPGTRLTVL.

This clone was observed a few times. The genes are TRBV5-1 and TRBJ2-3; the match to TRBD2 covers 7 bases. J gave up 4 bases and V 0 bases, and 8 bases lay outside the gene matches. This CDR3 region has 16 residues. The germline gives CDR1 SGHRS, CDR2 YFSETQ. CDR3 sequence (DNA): TGCGCCAGCAGCTTGGCCCTCGCGGGAGTGTCAGATACGCAGTATTTT. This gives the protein CASSLALAGVSDTQYF.

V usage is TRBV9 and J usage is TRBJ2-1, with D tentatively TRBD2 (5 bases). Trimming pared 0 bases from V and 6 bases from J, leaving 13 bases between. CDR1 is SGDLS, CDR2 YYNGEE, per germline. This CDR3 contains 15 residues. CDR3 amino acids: CASSVAGSRLNEQFF. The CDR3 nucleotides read TGTGCCAGCAGCGTAGCGGGGTCAAGACTCAATGAGCAGTTCTTC.

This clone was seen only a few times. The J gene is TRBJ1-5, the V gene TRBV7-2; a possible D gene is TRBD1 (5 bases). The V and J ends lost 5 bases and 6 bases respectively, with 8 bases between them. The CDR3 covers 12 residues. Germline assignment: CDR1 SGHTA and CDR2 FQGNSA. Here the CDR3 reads CASSIQGQPQHF. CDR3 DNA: TGTGCCAGCAGCATTCAGGGTCAGCCCCAGCATTTT.

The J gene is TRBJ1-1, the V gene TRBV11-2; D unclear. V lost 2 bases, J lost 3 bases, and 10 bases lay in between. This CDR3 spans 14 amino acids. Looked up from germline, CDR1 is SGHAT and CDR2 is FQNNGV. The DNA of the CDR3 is TGTGCCAGCAGCTTATCCGGGAGGGACACTGAAGCTTTCTTT. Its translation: CASSLSGRDTEAFF. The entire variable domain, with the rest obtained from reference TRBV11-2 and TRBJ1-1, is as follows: EAGVAQSPRYKIIEKRQSVAFWCNPISGHATLYWYQQILGQGPKLLIQFQNNGVVDDSQLPKDRFSAERLKGVDSTLKIQPAKLEDSAVYLCASSLSGRDTEAFFGQGTRLTVV.

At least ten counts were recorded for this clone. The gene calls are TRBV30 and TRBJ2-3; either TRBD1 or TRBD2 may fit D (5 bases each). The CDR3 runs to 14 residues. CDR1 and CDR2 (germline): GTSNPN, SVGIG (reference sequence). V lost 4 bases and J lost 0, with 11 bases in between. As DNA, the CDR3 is TGTGCCTGGAAGGACGGGGCTAGCACAGATACGCAGTATTTT. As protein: CAWKDGASTDTQYF.

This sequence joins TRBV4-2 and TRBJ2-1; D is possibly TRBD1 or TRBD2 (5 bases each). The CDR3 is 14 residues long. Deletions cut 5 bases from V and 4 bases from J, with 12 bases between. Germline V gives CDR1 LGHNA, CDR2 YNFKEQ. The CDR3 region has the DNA TGTGCCAGCAGCTCCGGGGCCGGGTACAATGAGCAGTTCTTC. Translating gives CASSSGAGYNEQFF.

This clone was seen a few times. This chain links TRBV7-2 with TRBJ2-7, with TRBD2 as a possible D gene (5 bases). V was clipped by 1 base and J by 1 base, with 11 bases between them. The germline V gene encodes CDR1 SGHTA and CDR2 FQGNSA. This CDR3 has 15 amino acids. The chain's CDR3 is CASSLGGPISYEQYF. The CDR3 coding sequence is TGTGCCAGCAGCTTAGGCGGGCCTATTTCCTACGAGCAGTACTTC.

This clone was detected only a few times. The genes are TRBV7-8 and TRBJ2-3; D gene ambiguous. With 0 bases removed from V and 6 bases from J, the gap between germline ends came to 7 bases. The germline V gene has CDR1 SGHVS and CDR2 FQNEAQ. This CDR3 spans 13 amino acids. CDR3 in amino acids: CASSLASSDTQYF. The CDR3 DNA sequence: TGTGCCAGCAGCTTAGCCAGTTCTGATACGCAGTATTTT.

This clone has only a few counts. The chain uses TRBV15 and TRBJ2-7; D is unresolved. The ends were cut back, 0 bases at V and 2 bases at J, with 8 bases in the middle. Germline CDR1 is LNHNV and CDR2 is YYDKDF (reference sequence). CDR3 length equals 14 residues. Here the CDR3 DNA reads TGTGCCACCAGCAGAGAATGGAGAACCTACGAGCAGTACTTC. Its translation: CATSREWRTYEQYF.